A single sample gave rise to the 25 T cell receptor beta chains below, sequenced in a study of tumor-infiltrating lymphocytes in primary liver carcinoma. The authors made TCR beta cDNA from about 500 ng total RNA with a constant-region primer. For TCR beta, libraries were produced by three nested multiplex PCR rounds using slightly modified ARM-PCR. Two initial PCR rounds of roughly 10 cycles each paired TRBV1-TRBV30 forward primers with a C-beta reverse primer. Each CDR3 protein is one row after TCRdb ran MiXCR on the multiplex PCR reads. This table has 310,000 or so distinct CDR3 sequences, roughly three fifths appearing once. The authors took blood RNA from unsorted whole blood and also extracted germline DNA. Sample: peripheral blood. The source is a woman aged 25 to 39 with primary liver carcinoma and hepatitis B virus infection.

With respect to this clonotype: At one end, the junction sequence differs from germline, possibly due to a read error. The chain has TRBV11-2 and TRBJ2-4, with D perhaps TRBD2 (5 bases). Germline lookup yields CDR1 SGHAT and CDR2 FQNNGV. CDR3 size: 15 residues. The CDR3 loop is CASTQTNSWSSIQYF. In DNA, the CDR3 is TGTGCCAGCACTCAGACTAACTCATGGTCGAGCATTCAATACTTC. Supplemented by reference TRBV11-2 and TRBJ2-4, the full variable domain reads EAGVAQSPRYKIIEKRQSVAFWCNPISGHATLYWYQQILGQGPKLLIQFQNNGVVDDSQLPKDRFSAERLKGVDSTLKIQPAKLEDSAVYLCASTQTNSWSSIQYFGAGTRLSVL.

As to this clonotype: Mismatch with germline at one junction end may stem from a read error. The V call is TRBV4-2, the J call TRBJ2-1, with 7 bases that match TRBD2. The CDR3 extends over 17 amino acids. Germline lookup yields CDR1 LGHNA and CDR2 YNFKEQ. CDR3 sequence: CASSHGKGTIVDNEQLF. The CDR3 region has the DNA TGTGCCAGCAGCCACGGCAAAGGGACTATCGTAGACAATGAGCAGCTCTTC.

The V gene is TRBV7-9, the J gene TRBJ2-5; D is perhaps TRBD2 (6 bases). Germline loops: CDR1 SEHNR, CDR2 FQNEAQ (reference sequence). The length of the CDR3 is 16 residues. V was shortened by 5 bases and J by 4 bases, with 20 bases between the two germline ends. CDR3 in DNA: TGTGCCAGCAGCATCACCTCCCCGGTGGGGGGAGAGACCCAGTACTTC. This encodes CASSITSPVGGETQYF.

The J gene is TRBJ1-2, the V gene TRBV7-9; D might be TRBD1 (5 bases). Germline CDR1 reads SEHNR; CDR2 reads FQNEAQ (reference sequence). Trimming removed 1 base at V and 4 bases at J, with 7 bases between. CDR3 length: 13 amino acids. The CDR3 DNA reads as TGTGCCAGCAGCTTAGTAGGGGTCTATGGCTACACCTTC. Its translation: CASSLVGVYGYTF.

At least ten counts were recorded for this clonotype. The V call is TRBV12-3 or TRBV12-4, the J call TRBJ2-7; D call uncertain. V lost 6 bases and J lost 3, with 12 bases in between. CDR3 length: 13 residues. CDR3 sequence reads: CASSPGEVYEQYF. The CDR3 nucleotides read TGTGCCAGCAGCCCCGGCGAGGTCTACGAGCAGTACTTC.

As concerns this clonotype: Lacking the conserved final phenylalanine or tryptophan, this CDR3 likely reflects a read error. The rearrangement joins TRBV6-6 to TRBJ2-7; D is ambiguous. CDR3 size: 13 residues. The V and J ends lost 5 bases and 0 bases respectively, with 8 bases between them. Germline lookup yields CDR1 MNHNY and CDR2 SVGAGI (reference sequence). The CDR3 loop is CASSLHRSYEQYL. In DNA form, the CDR3 reads TGTGCCAGCAGTCTCCACCGCTCCTACGAGCAGTACCTC.

This clonotype was seen only a few times. The CDR3 spells CASSSPGQSNYGYTF. CDR3 DNA sequence: TGTGCCAGCAGCTCCCCCGGACAGTCTAACTATGGCTACACCTTC. V gene TRBV5-4 combines with J gene TRBJ1-2; D is possibly TRBD1 (6 bases). The germline V gene has CDR1 SGHNT and CDR2 YYREEE (reference sequence). The CDR3 runs to 15 residues. The germline V and J ends were trimmed by 3 bases and 0 bases, with 12 bases remaining between them.

This clonotype occurred a few times. This rearrangement joins TRBV7-8 to TRBJ2-3; 8 bases are a match to TRBD2. Germline V gene sequence: CDR1 SGHVS, CDR2 FQNEAQ. The CDR3 totals 14 residues. V gave up 5 bases and J gave up 6 bases; unmatched junction bases: 7. The CDR3: CASSGSGSKDTQYF. The CDR3 bases are TGTGCCAGCAGCGGCAGCGGGAGTAAGGATACGCAGTATTTT.

V usage is TRBV6-2 or TRBV6-3 and J usage is TRBJ1-1; D not certain. Germline-derived CDR1 and CDR2 are MNHEY and SVGEGT. V shed 2 bases and J shed 12 bases, with 10 bases lying between them. This CDR3 is built from 11 residues. This chain's CDR3 is CASSYLDESFF. The DNA for the CDR3 is TGTGCCAGCAGTTACCTGGACGAATCTTTCTTT.

This clonotype has only one observation. A much larger clone differs by one base, so this may be a read error. The chain has TRBV6-5 and TRBJ2-3; D might be TRBD2 (6 bases). Germline CDR1 is MNHEY and CDR2 is SVGAGI. The CDR3 runs 16 residues. CDR3 residues: CASGYGTSTSTDTQYF. CDR3 in DNA: TGTGCCAGCGGTTACGGGACTTCAACTAGCACAGATACGCAGTATTTT.

This clonotype was seen just once. No conserved phenylalanine or tryptophan ends this CDR3, so it is likely a read error. V and J are TRBV7-9 and TRBJ2-7, with D possibly being TRBD2 (7 bases). V shed 6 bases and J shed 6 bases, with 27 bases lying between them. Germline values: CDR1 SEHNR, CDR2 FQNEAQ (reference sequence). CDR3 length equals 17 residues. As DNA, the CDR3 is TGTGCCAGCAGTTTGCTGGGGGCGGGAGAGTTTATCAGCGAGCAGTACTTA. This sequence encodes CASSLLGAGEFISEQYL.

In its sample, this clonotype was seen once. A much larger clone lies one base from this, so it may be a read error. The chain has TRBV5-6 and TRBJ2-7, with a possible D match to TRBD1 (6 bases). The germline V gene encodes CDR1 SGHDT and CDR2 YYEEEE. The CDR3 covers 16 residues. CDR3 sequence: CTSSLGGRTAGYEQYF. For the CDR3, the DNA is TGTACCAGCAGCTTGGGCGGCAGGACAGCCGGGTACGAGCAGTACTTC.

A few counts support this clonotype. A much larger clone lies one base from this, so it may be a read error. The V call is TRBV12-3 or TRBV12-4, the J call TRBJ1-1, with D possibly being TRBD1 (6 bases). Trimming took 8 bases from V and 4 from J, leaving 20 bases between them. The CDR3 extends over 15 amino acids. The CDR3 sequence is CASCLTLGGATEAFF. The CDR3 DNA sequence: TGTGCCAGCTGTCTGACTCTTGGGGGGGCCACTGAAGCTTTCTTT.

This chain links TRBV28 with TRBJ1-2, with TRBD1 matching 8 bases. The CDR3 loop spans 15 amino acids. After removal of 5 bases from V and 8 bases from J, the junction contained 13 bases not matched to a gene. Germline values: CDR1 MDHEN, CDR2 SYDVKM. The CDR3 nucleotides read TGTGCCAGCAGTCCCGACTTCAGGGGGCAAGGAGGCTACACCTTC. It translates to CASSPDFRGQGGYTF.

The table lists this clonotype with a few counts. The V call is TRBV2, the J call TRBJ2-3, with D hard to call. The CDR3 runs 13 residues. Trimming cost V 4 bases and J 7 bases, with 12 bases left between them. In germline, CDR1 is SNHLY, CDR2 FYNNEI. Here the CDR3 reads CASSGRAQYTQYF. Here the CDR3 DNA reads TGTGCCAGCAGTGGCCGAGCACAATATACGCAGTATTTT.

This clonotype was counted a single time. The chain carries TRBV5-4 and TRBJ2-1; D gene ambiguous. Germline V CDR1 and CDR2: SGHNT, YYREEE (reference sequence). The CDR3 runs 14 residues. Trimming stripped 6 bases from V and 8 bases from J, with 18 bases between. In nucleotides, the CDR3 is TGTGCCAGCATCGTCATAACCATAGGCCATGAGCAGTTCTTC. It codes for CASIVITIGHEQFF. The whole variable domain, remainder taken from reference TRBV5-4 and TRBJ2-1, is ETGVTQSPTHLIKTRGQQVTLRCSSQSGHNTVSWYQQALGQGPQFIFQYYREEENGRGNFPPRFSGLQFPNYSSELNVNALELDDSALYLCASIVITIGHEQFFGPGTRLTVL.

To note about this clonotype: This may be a read error: a much more frequent sequence differs by one nucleotide. The J gene is TRBJ2-1, the V gene TRBV29-1; TRBD2 aligns across 9 bases. The V and J ends lost 1 base and 7 bases, in that order; junction bases with no gene match: 23. The length of the CDR3 is 20 residues. From germline, CDR1 is SQVTM and CDR2 ANQGSEA. In nucleotides, the CDR3 is TGCAGCGTTGAAGGTCCAGGCCAGGAAGAGAGCGGGAGGTACCTGAATGAGCAGTTCTTC. This codes for CSVEGPGQEESGRYLNEQFF.

This clonotype was detected only a few times. The chain combines TRBV5-1 with TRBJ2-5; TRBD1 is a possible D gene (6 bases). The CDR3 sequence is 13 residues long. CDR1 is SGHRS, CDR2 YFSETQ, per germline. V dropped 4 bases and J dropped 5 bases, with 12 bases sitting between them. The CDR3 sequence: CASSATGWETQYF. The CDR3 DNA follows: TGCGCCAGCAGCGCTACAGGGTGGGAGACCCAGTACTTC.

The chain is built from TRBV7-9 and TRBJ2-7; TRBD1 agrees at 7 bases. This CDR3 has 14 amino acids. Germline CDR1 SEHNR, CDR2 FQNEAQ (reference sequence). Unmatched junction bases numbered 8, after V lost 5 bases and J lost 4 bases. The CDR3 protein is CASSTMGQTYEQYF. CDR3 sequence (DNA): TGTGCCAGCAGCACAATGGGACAGACGTACGAGCAGTACTTC. Drawing the rest from reference TRBV7-9 and TRBJ2-7, the complete variable domain is DTGVSQNPRHKITKRGQNVTFRCDPISEHNRLYWYRQTLGQGPEFLTYFQNEAQLEKSRLLSDRFSAERPKGSFSTLEIQRTEQGDSAMYLCASSTMGQTYEQYFGPGTRLTVT.

This clonotype was found many times. The chain has TRBV7-8 and TRBJ2-2; the D gene is possibly TRBD1 (6 bases). The length of the CDR3 is 13 residues. With 5 bases removed from V and 6 bases from J, the gap between germline ends came to 10 bases. Germline CDR1 SGHVS, CDR2 FQNEAQ. CDR3 coding DNA: TGTGCCAGCAGCCAACAGGGAGCCGGGGAGCTGTTTTTT. Protein sequence: CASSQQGAGELFF.

Points on this clonotype: This may be a read error, as it is one base from a much larger clone. The rearrangement links TRBV29-1 to TRBJ1-3; no definite D call. The CDR3 loop spans 13 amino acids. Germline V gene lookup returns CDR1 SQVTM and CDR2 ANQGSEA. The CDR3 bases are TGCAGCGTTGTCATTAGCTCTGGAAACACCATAAATTTT. This codes for CSVVISSGNTINF. The full variable domain, in which reference TRBV29-1 and TRBJ1-3 provide the parts outside the CDR3, is SAVISQKPSRDICQRGTSLTIQCQVDSQVTMMFWYRQQPGQSLTLIATANQGSEATYESGFVIDKFPISRPNLTFSTLTVSNMSPEDSSIYLCSVVISSGNTINFGEGSWLTVV.

Written as DNA, the CDR3 is TGTGCCAGCAGCTCTGATCGGACTGTAACCGGGGAGCTGTTTTTT. Its protein product is CASSSDRTVTGELFF. The V gene is TRBV11-2, the J gene TRBJ2-2; TRBD2 might be the D (5 bases). The CDR3 is 15 residues long. Germline V gene sequence: CDR1 SGHAT, CDR2 FQNNGV. V dropped 4 bases and J dropped 5 bases, with 14 bases sitting between them.

Worth noting for this clonotype: One end of the junction fails to match germline, which may point to a read error. This chain connects TRBV29-1 to TRBJ1-2; D may be TRBD1 (5 bases). The CDR3 is 12 amino acids. Germline CDR1 SQVTM, CDR2 ANQGSEA. The chain's CDR3 is CSIGTANFGYTF. The DNA for the CDR3 is TGCAGTATAGGGACGGCTAACTTTGGCTACACCTTC.

The table lists this clonotype with a count of one. A much larger clone lies a single base off, so this may be a read error. V usage is TRBV12-3 or TRBV12-4 and J usage is TRBJ1-5; 9 nucleotides align to TRBD1. V dropped 6 bases and J dropped 5; count of bases not matched to a gene: 11. This CDR3 is 16 amino acids long. Written as DNA, the CDR3 is TGTGCCAGCAGACCTGAGTTGACAGGGGGTCATCAGCCCCAGCATTTT. Amino acids: CASRPELTGGHQPQHF.

A note on this clonotype: A much bigger clone sits one base away, suggesting this may be a read error. The V gene is TRBV29-1, the J gene TRBJ2-5, with a tentative D call TRBD2 (5 bases). Germline values: CDR1 SQVTM, CDR2 ANQGSEA. This CDR3 has 12 residues. V lost 7 bases and J 1 base, leaving 10 bases between the germline ends. CDR3: CSAWRSQETQYF. CDR3 sequence (DNA): TGCAGCGCCTGGAGGAGCCAAGAGACCCAGTACTTC.